Detailed here is one T cell receptor (beta chain). The CDR3 contains 14 residues. The V gene lost 6 bases and the J gene lost 4 bases, with 16 bases spanning the gap. Looked up from germline, CDR1 is MNHEY and CDR2 is SMNVEV (reference sequence). The data stem from a study of blood T cell repertoires in COVID-19. The overall study: There were acute and convalescent COVID-19 samples, and they came from the United States, Italy and Spain. Sample material is recorded as cDNA or gDNA derived from T cells, B-cell-depleted T cells, or PBMCs.

Per the study methods: It was from reference gene primer amplification that nucleated cell counts were estimated. Assay: immunoSEQ multiplex PCR; the TCRdb copy retains only in-frame clones and omits some. The D gene and trimming were derived from the DNA, and the V and J assignments and clone size from that table. Of about 200,000 clones in the sample, roughly 88% were seen once. Sequencing input: peripheral blood. The chain employs TRBV27 and TRBJ2-7; maybe TRBD1 (6 bases). The receptor was derived from a man between 50 and 59 years old with active or convalescent COVID-19. The DNA for the CDR3 is TGTGCCAGCAGCCTTAGGGGGAGAAGTTACGAGCAGTACTTC. Translation gives CASSLRGRSYEQYF.